The 11 T cell receptor beta chains below were found in one sample sequenced in a study of blood T cell repertoires in COVID-19. The method was immunoSEQ multiplex PCR; TCRdb's version includes in-frame clones alone and lacks a portion of them. The table lists 200,000 to 250,000 clones, around 88% of them singletons. The sample consisted of peripheral blood. These receptors all stem from a man aged 18-30 years with active or convalescent COVID-19.

J is TRBJ2-7 and V is TRBV5-4, with D unclear. The CDR3 covers 14 residues. Trimming removed 0 bases at V and 2 bases at J, with 9 bases between. Germline-derived CDR1 and CDR2 are SGHNT and YYREEE (reference sequence). This chain's CDR3 is CASSLDDQAYEQYF. CDR3 bases: TGTGCCAGCAGCTTGGACGACCAGGCCTACGAGCAGTACTTC. Using reference TRBV5-4 and TRBJ2-7 for the parts outside the CDR3, the full variable domain is ETGVTQSPTHLIKTRGQQVTLRCSSQSGHNTVSWYQQALGQGPQFIFQYYREEENGRGNFPPRFSGLQFPNYSSELNVNALELDDSALYLCASSLDDQAYEQYFGPGTRLTVT.

The chain is built from TRBV14 and TRBJ1-6; D is unresolved. Germline V gene data show CDR1 as SGHDN and CDR2 as FVKESK. The V gene lost 1 base and the J gene lost 9 bases, with 10 bases spanning the gap. The CDR3 runs to 14 residues. The CDR3 bases are TGTGCCAGCAGCCAAGGTGTTATCCCTTCACCCCTCCACTTT. It codes for CASSQGVIPSPLHF.

This clone came up once. The genes are TRBV5-4 and TRBJ1-2; D perhaps matches TRBD1 (6 bases). CDR1 SGHNT and CDR2 YYREEE come from the germline V gene (reference sequence). CDR3 length: 17 amino acids. Trimming removed 4 bases from V and 1 base from J, with 20 bases in between. The CDR3 nucleotides read TGTGCCAGCAGCCTAATGGCAGGGGTTGAAAATAACTATGGCTACACCTTC. Its protein is CASSLMAGVENNYGYTF.

A note on this clone: One end of the junction fails to match germline, which may point to a read error. The J gene is TRBJ1-2, the V gene TRBV28; D possibly corresponds to TRBD1 (5 bases). This CDR3 contains 11 residues. Germline V gene data show CDR1 as MDHEN and CDR2 as SYDVKM. Here the CDR3 DNA reads TGTGCCAGCAGTTCCATGAGGGACTACCTCTTC. Its protein is CASSSMRDYLF.

This rearrangement joins TRBV10-3 to TRBJ2-3, with a possible D match to TRBD2 (6 bases). V dropped 3 bases and J dropped 0 bases, with 13 bases sitting between them. Looked up from germline, CDR1 is ENHRY and CDR2 is SYGVKD. The CDR3 is made up of 16 amino acids. The CDR3, as DNA: TGTGCCATCAGTGATTCGGCGGGGCCTAGCACAGATACGCAGTATTTT. Residues: CAISDSAGPSTDTQYF.

The genes are TRBV29-1 and TRBJ1-4, with 7 bases fitting TRBD1. The V and J ends lost 2 bases and 4 bases, in that order; junction bases with no gene match: 7. The germline gives CDR1 SQVTM, CDR2 ANQGSEA. This CDR3 has 15 residues. This chain's CDR3 is CSVETRQGFNEKLFF. Here the CDR3 DNA reads TGCAGCGTTGAAACCCGACAGGGCTTTAATGAAAAACTGTTTTTT.

The chain carries TRBV14 and TRBJ1-1; tentatively, D is TRBD1 (6 bases). This CDR3 is 14 amino acids long. V lost 4 bases, J lost 4 bases, and 13 bases lay in between. CDR1 and CDR2 (germline): SGHDN, FVKESK. Here the CDR3 reads CASSLTAGVTEAFF. The CDR3 nucleotides read TGTGCCAGCAGCCTGACGGCAGGGGTCACTGAAGCTTTCTTT.

At least ten counts were recorded for this clone. The chain couples TRBV9 to TRBJ2-1; 7 nucleotides match TRBD1. The CDR3 extends over 13 amino acids. CDR1 is SGDLS, CDR2 YYNGEE, per germline. The J segment lost 7 bases and the V segment lost 0 bases, leaving 1 base of the junction unmatched. The CDR3 protein is CASSVEGANEQFF. CDR3 nucleotide sequence: TGTGCCAGCAGCGTAGAGGGGGCGAATGAGCAGTTCTTC.

The chain uses TRBV30 and TRBJ1-4; D is unclear. Trimming removed 3 bases from V and 7 bases from J, with 9 bases in between. Germline V gene sequence: CDR1 GTSNPN, CDR2 SVGIG (reference sequence). This CDR3 has 12 residues. The chain's CDR3 is CAWRYSREKLFF. In nucleotides, the CDR3 is TGTGCCTGGAGATACTCACGTGAAAAACTGTTTTTT.

The V gene is TRBV18, the J gene TRBJ1-1, with 8 bases lining up with TRBD1. CDR1 is KGHSH and CDR2 is LQKENI in the germline V gene. The V and J ends lost 6 bases and 5 bases, in that order; junction bases with no gene match: 5. The CDR3 has 13 residues. In DNA, the CDR3 is TGTGCCAGCTCCGTACAGGGGGGGACTGAAGCTTTCTTT. Its protein product is CASSVQGGTEAFF.

The chain uses TRBV7-9 and TRBJ2-2, with a weak D call TRBD2 (6 bases). Trimming took 5 bases from V and 9 from J, leaving 19 bases between them. This CDR3 has 15 residues. Germline CDR1 and CDR2: SEHNR and FQNEAQ (reference sequence). The CDR3 is CASSEGGGLARELFF. The CDR3 coding sequence is TGTGCCAGCAGCGAAGGTGGGGGGTTAGCTCGGGAGCTGTTTTTT.